The present T cell receptor (beta chain) was sequenced within a study of response to subunit inactivated influenza vaccine. Overall study findings and caveats: The authors put forward the suggestion that each seasonal influenza vaccination may bring in only a limited number of new T cells.

Note on this clonotype: Its specificity is unknown.

TCRdb re-called the RT-PCR reads through MiXCR, storing one row per CDR3 protein. The sample has about 800,000 distinct CDR3 sequences, around 20% seen once. This CDR3 region has 15 residues. Trimming pared 4 bases from V and 7 bases from J, leaving 14 bases between. Germline-derived CDR1 and CDR2 are MNHEY and SVGEGT. The source of this sequence is a man aged 50-60 years who received an inactivated influenza vaccine. This sequence joins TRBV6-2 or TRBV6-3 and TRBJ1-6; D might be TRBD1 (6 bases). The sample was PBMCs from blood, taken around 5 days after vaccination. Here the CDR3 reads CASSLPGHQNSPLHF. CDR3 DNA sequence: TGTGCCAGCAGTTTGCCGGGACACCAGAATTCACCCCTCCACTTT.